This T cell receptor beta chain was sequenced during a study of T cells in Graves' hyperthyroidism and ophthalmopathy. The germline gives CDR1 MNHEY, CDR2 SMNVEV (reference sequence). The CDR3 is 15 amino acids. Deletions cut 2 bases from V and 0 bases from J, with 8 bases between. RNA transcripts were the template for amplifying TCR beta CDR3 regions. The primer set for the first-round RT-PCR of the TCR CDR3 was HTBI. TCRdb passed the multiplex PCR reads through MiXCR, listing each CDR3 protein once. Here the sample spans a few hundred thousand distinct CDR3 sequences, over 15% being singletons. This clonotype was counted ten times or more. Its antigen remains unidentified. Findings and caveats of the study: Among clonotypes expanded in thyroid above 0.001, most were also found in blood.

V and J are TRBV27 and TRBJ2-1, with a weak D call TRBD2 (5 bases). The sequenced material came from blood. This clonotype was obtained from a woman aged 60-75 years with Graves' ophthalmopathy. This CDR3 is CASSLLAGSYNEQFF. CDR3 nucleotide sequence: TGTGCCAGCAGTTTACTAGCAGGCTCCTACAATGAGCAGTTCTTC.